The rows below give T cell receptor beta chains drawn from one sample of a study of cytotoxic CD8 clonotypes in ibrutinib-treated CLL. The method was immunoSEQ multiplex PCR; TCRdb's version includes in-frame clones alone and lacks a portion of them. Of under 200,000 clones in the sample, about 84% are singletons; the top ten hold around 4.5%. The sample in question was PBMCs, obtained after 24 months of ibrutinib treatment. The source of these receptors is a human donor with chronic lymphocytic leukemia. The CDR3 runs from the conserved cysteine through the conserved F or W. The D gene is left open where the match is weak. Only part of the rows carry a size: once, few, many, or a class if the clone is expanded.

TRBV19,TRBJ1-2,.,TRBD1,CASVDRVGTYGYTF,TGTGCCAGTGTAGACAGGGTGGGGACCTATGGCTACACCTTC
TRBV9,TRBJ2-5,.,.,CASSPGPGETQYF,TGTGCCAGCAGCCCGGGGCCGGGGGAGACCCAGTACTTC
TRBV6-5,TRBJ1-1,.,.,CASSYLVPRNTEAFF,TGTGCCAGCAGTTACTTAGTCCCGAGGAACACTGAAGCTTTCTTT
TRBV5-1,TRBJ2-5,.,.,CASSRRSRVEETQYF,TGCGCCAGCAGCAGAAGGAGTCGGGTGGAAGAGACCCAGTACTTC
TRBV5-1,TRBJ2-3,.,TRBD2,CASSFTSGGTDTQYF,TGCGCCAGCAGCTTTACTAGCGGGGGCACAGATACGCAGTATTTT
TRBV30,TRBJ1-1,.,.,CAWSEQAATEAFF,TGTGCCTGGAGTGAACAGGCGGCCACTGAAGCTTTCTTT
TRBV7-9,TRBJ1-3,once,.,CASSSIQYRAGNTIYF,TGTGCCAGCAGCTCAATCCAATACAGGGCTGGAAACACCATATATTTT
TRBV30,TRBJ1-1,.,.,CAWSPKAYWTEAFF,TGTGCCTGGAGCCCGAAAGCGTATTGGACTGAAGCTTTCTTT
TRBV5-1,TRBJ1-1,.,.,CASSSTPGQKNTEAFF,TGCGCCAGCAGCTCTACTCCTGGACAGAAGAACACTGAAGCTTTCTTT
TRBV19,TRBJ2-4,once,.,CASSIDREDIQYF,TGTGCCAGTAGTATTGACAGGGAGGACATTCAGTACTTC
TRBV9,TRBJ2-7,few,TRBD1,CASSHGTGFEQYF,TGTGCCAGCAGCCATGGGACAGGGTTCGAGCAGTACTTC
TRBV5-6,TRBJ2-2,.,TRBD1,CASSPRTGFAGELFF,TGTGCCAGCAGCCCGCGGACAGGGTTCGCCGGGGAGCTGTTTTTT
TRBV9,TRBJ1-2,once,.,CASSVGGAGADYGYTF,TGTGCCAGCAGCGTAGGAGGGGCAGGGGCGGACTATGGCTACACCTTC